Listed below are T cell receptor beta chains from one sample, sequenced in a study of blood T cell repertoires in COVID-19. Only in-frame clones appear in the TCRdb table, and some are missing; sequencing was by immunoSEQ multiplex PCR. Of 200,000 or so clones listed, 79% are singletons. What was sequenced was peripheral blood. The source of these receptors is a man aged 55 to 70 with active or convalescent COVID-19. The CDR3 runs from the conserved cysteine through the conserved F or W. The D gene is left open where the match is weak. The listing skips clone size in some rows; elsewhere it reads once, few, many or a size class.

d_gene | j_gene | v_gene | abundance | CDR3aa | CDR3nt
TRBD2 | TRBJ2-5 | TRBV5-5 | - | CASSSSGMLDQETQYF | TGTGCCAGCAGCAGTAGCGGGATGCTTGACCAAGAGACCCAGTACTTC
- | TRBJ2-5 | TRBV6-5 | few | CASQQVQETQYF | TGTGCCAGCCAACAAGTTCAAGAGACCCAGTACTTC
- | TRBJ2-1 | TRBV6-2/TRBV6-3 | - | CASSSAGSSYNEQFF | TGTGCCAGCAGTTCGGCGGGGAGCTCCTACAATGAGCAGTTCTTC
TRBD2 | TRBJ2-7 | TRBV4-1 | - | CASSQDKGTSGTHYEQYF | TGCGCCAGCAGCCAAGATAAGGGGACTAGCGGGACTCACTACGAGCAGTACTTC
- | TRBJ1-4 | TRBV29-1 | few | CSVTRQMGEKLFF | TGCAGCGTTACACGACAGATGGGGGAAAAACTGTTTTTT
- | TRBJ1-1 | TRBV10-3 | - | CAISGSLPTEAFF | TGTGCCATCAGTGGAAGCCTGCCGACTGAAGCTTTCTTT
TRBD2 | TRBJ2-2 | TRBV13 | once | CASSRTSGVTGELFF | TGTGCCAGCAGCCGGACTAGCGGAGTAACCGGGGAGCTGTTTTTT
- | TRBJ2-5 | TRBV4-1 | - | CASSKLVRETQYF | TGCGCCAGCAGTAAATTGGTGAGGGAGACCCAGTACTTC
TRBD2 | TRBJ2-2 | TRBV19 | - | CASSTGLAGSHTGELFF | TGTGCCAGTAGTACCGGACTAGCGGGATCCCACACCGGGGAGCTGTTTTTT
- | TRBJ2-3 | TRBV7-8 | - | CASSLVGSDTQYF | TGTGCCAGCAGCTTAGTGGGCTCAGATACGCAGTATTTT
TRBD2 | TRBJ2-2 | TRBV20-1 | - | CSASLAGHTGELFF | TGCAGTGCTAGTCTAGCGGGCCACACCGGGGAGCTGTTTTTT
TRBD2 | TRBJ2-3 | TRBV18 | - | CASSPSGGGRHTDTQYF | TGTGCCAGCTCACCCTCGGGCGGGGGAAGACACACAGATACGCAGTATTTT
TRBD1 | TRBJ2-1 | TRBV6-1 | - | CASSGLRDRGPRLANEQFF | TGTGCCAGCAGTGGCCTCCGGGACAGGGGGCCAAGGTTAGCCAATGAGCAGTTCTTC
TRBD2 | TRBJ2-7 | TRBV18 | once | CASSQIGGVGDEQYF | TGTGCCAGCTCACAAATCGGGGGGGTCGGCGACGAGCAGTACTTC
- | TRBJ2-5 | TRBV11-3 | - | CASSSGSGGGRVAQYF | TGTGCCAGCAGCTCGGGCTCGGGAGGGGGCAGGGTAGCCCAGTACTTC
- | TRBJ2-3 | TRBV28 | - | CASTARDSRTDTQYF | TGTGCCAGCACCGCGCGGGACTCAAGGACAGATACGCAGTATTTT
TRBD2 | TRBJ2-2 | TRBV2 | - | CASSTASGTGELFF | TGTGCCAGCAGTACGGCTAGCGGCACCGGGGAGCTGTTTTTT
- | TRBJ1-1 | TRBV6-4 | many | CASRAGLGNTEAFF | TGTGCCAGCAGAGCGGGACTGGGGAACACTGAAGCTTTCTTT
- | TRBJ2-7 | TRBV27 | - | CASSFKSRGRGPYEQYF | TGTGCCAGCAGTTTTAAGTCGCGGGGACGGGGCCCCTACGAGCAGTACTTC
TRBD2 | TRBJ2-1 | TRBV18 | - | CASSPGLAGWDEQFF | TGTGCCAGCTCACCCGGACTAGCGGGATGGGATGAGCAGTTCTTC
TRBD1 | TRBJ1-4 | TRBV28 | - | CASTWGTGGGKLFF | TGTGCCAGCACCTGGGGGACAGGGGGAGGAAAACTGTTTTTT
- | TRBJ2-1 | TRBV14 | - | CASSPRINNEQFF | TGTGCCAGCAGTCCTAGAATTAACAATGAGCAGTTCTTC
TRBD2 | TRBJ2-1 | TRBV30 | - | CAWSVKGLAGGHNEQFF | TGTGCCTGGAGTGTGAAGGGACTAGCGGGAGGGCACAATGAGCAGTTCTTC
- | TRBJ2-5 | TRBV5-1 | - | CASRYGAQETQYF | TGCGCCAGCAGATATGGGGCTCAAGAGACCCAGTACTTC
- | TRBJ1-2 | TRBV7-9 | - | CASSLADKRDYGYTF | TGTGCCAGCAGCTTAGCGGACAAAAGGGACTATGGCTACACCTTC
- | TRBJ1-1 | TRBV28 | - | CASSYSMGPNTEAFF | TGTGCCAGCAGTTACTCTATGGGGCCGAACACTGAAGCTTTCTTT
TRBD1 | TRBJ1-5 | TRBV27 | - | CASSLSWQGETQHF | TGTGCCAGCAGTTTATCGTGGCAGGGGGAGACCCAGCATTTT
- | TRBJ2-3 | TRBV11-1 | - | CASSFYGSLTDTQYF | TGTGCCAGCAGCTTTTACGGGAGTCTCACAGATACGCAGTATTTT
TRBD1 | TRBJ2-5 | TRBV10-3 | - | CAIMGTEKETQYF | TGTGCCATCATGGGGACAGAGAAAGAGACCCAGTACTTC